These 13 T cell receptor beta chains came from one sample sequenced in a study of blood T cell repertoires in COVID-19. The assay was immunoSEQ multiplex PCR, and TCRdb's table has in-frame clones only and misses some. Among roughly 190,000 clones listed, about 88% were seen once. The sequencing sample was made of PBMCs or T cells enriched from blood (not recorded which). Source of these receptors: a woman aged 30 to 39 who had recovered from COVID-19.

The chain links TRBV19 to TRBJ1-2, with D possibly TRBD1 on 5 matching bases. The CDR3 contains 17 residues. CDR1 is LNHDA, CDR2 SQIVND, per germline (reference sequence). Trimming took 3 bases from V and 5 from J, leaving 22 bases between them. CDR3 region: CASSMGIDRTIRYGYTF. Here the CDR3 DNA reads TGTGCCAGTAGTATGGGAATCGACAGAACCATTAGGTATGGCTACACCTTC.

The chain uses TRBV7-8 and TRBJ2-1; maybe TRBD2 (6 bases). From germline, CDR1 is SGHVS and CDR2 FQNEAQ. The CDR3 contains 18 residues. V shed 1 base and J shed 1 base, with 17 bases lying between them. The CDR3 bases are TGTGCCAGCAGCTTAGACGGGGGAGTGGGGAGGTCCTACAATGAGCAGTTCTTC. Its translation: CASSLDGGVGRSYNEQFF.

The chain employs TRBV5-1 and TRBJ1-1; 8 bases agree with TRBD1. V lost 4 bases to trimming and J lost 1 base; unmatched junction nucleotides: 6. Germline CDR1 SGHRS, CDR2 YFSETQ. This CDR3 has 15 residues. The DNA for the CDR3 is TGCGCCAGCAGCAGTGGGACAGGTTCGAACACTGAAGCTTTCTTT. Its translation is CASSSGTGSNTEAFF.

The chain employs TRBV5-8 and TRBJ2-7; D is perhaps TRBD1 (6 bases). Trimming removed 1 base from V and 7 bases from J, with 18 bases in between. Per germline, CDR1 SGHTS and CDR2 YDEGEE. The CDR3 loop spans 15 amino acids. CDR3 bases: TGTGCCAGCAGCTTGTACTCCAGGGGTGTTGGGGAGCAGTACTTC. It yields the protein CASSLYSRGVGEQYF.

The chain employs TRBV10-1 and TRBJ1-5, with a tentative D call TRBD1 (6 bases). Trimming took off 4 bases at V and 3 bases at J, with 10 bases between the two ends. From germline, CDR1 is WNHNN and CDR2 SYGVQD (reference sequence). The CDR3 contains 14 residues. The CDR3 DNA sequence: TGCGCCAGCAGTGGGGGACAAAACAATCAGCCCCAGCATTTT. Protein sequence: CASSGGQNNQPQHF.

The chain joins TRBV6-5 to TRBJ2-1; D might be TRBD1 (5 bases). Between the trimmed V and J ends, which lost 7 bases and 6 bases, there was a span of 7 bases. The CDR3 runs to 11 residues. Germline values: CDR1 MNHEY, CDR2 SVGAGI. The chain's CDR3 is CASTQGNEQFF. The CDR3 DNA follows: TGTGCCAGCACCCAGGGCAATGAGCAGTTCTTC.

V gene TRBV7-2 combines with J gene TRBJ2-7; D perhaps matches TRBD1 (6 bases). Looked up from germline, CDR1 is SGHTA and CDR2 is FQGNSA. V lost 4 bases to trimming and J lost 2 bases, with 12 bases between them. The CDR3 is 14 amino acids. Here the CDR3 DNA reads TGTGCCAGCAGCTCTAGACAGGCAGCCTACGAGCAGTACGTC. It specifies CASSSRQAAYEQYV.

V gene TRBV6-6 combines with J gene TRBJ2-2; 7 positions agree with TRBD1. The CDR3 extends over 18 amino acids. The V segment lost 5 bases and the J segment 0 bases; nucleotides outside the gene matches: 12. Germline CDR1 and CDR2: MNHNY and SVGAGI (reference sequence). CDR3 residues: CASSPVDRETPNTGELFF. CDR3 nucleotides: TGTGCCAGCAGTCCTGTAGACAGGGAGACTCCGAACACCGGGGAGCTGTTTTTT.

The chain carries TRBV28 and TRBJ2-1, with TRBD1 matching 10 bases. Germline values: CDR1 MDHEN, CDR2 SYDVKM. With V trimmed by 4 bases and J by 8 bases, 14 bases remained unmatched. This CDR3 has 17 residues. The CDR3 sequence is CASSSHAGTGEEDEQFF. As DNA, the CDR3 is TGTGCCAGCAGTTCCCATGCCGGGACAGGGGAGGAGGATGAGCAGTTCTTC.

The chain links TRBV9 to TRBJ2-6, with unresolved D. Looked up from germline, CDR1 is SGDLS and CDR2 is YYNGEE. There are 13 residues in the CDR3. Trimming cost V 9 bases and J 1 base, with 8 bases left between them. The CDR3 coding sequence is TGTGCCACCCGTCCTTCTGGGGCCAACGTCCTGACTTTC. It encodes CATRPSGANVLTF. Variable domain in full (rest from reference TRBV9 and TRBJ2-6): DSGVTQTPKHLITATGQRVTLRCSPRSGDLSVYWYQQSLDQGLQFLIQYYNGEERAKGNILERFSAQQFPDLHSELNLSSLELGDSALYFCATRPSGANVLTFGAGSRLTVL.

The chain has TRBV10-1 and TRBJ1-2, with D possibly TRBD1 on 5 matching bases. The CDR3 totals 15 residues. V was shortened by 2 bases and J by 4 bases, with 14 bases between the two germline ends. Germline V gene data show CDR1 as WNHNN and CDR2 as SYGVQD (reference sequence). CDR3 loop: CASSEKGRRVYGYTF. The CDR3 region has the DNA TGCGCCAGCAGTGAGAAGGGGCGTCGAGTCTATGGCTACACCTTC.

The V and J genes are TRBV7-2 and TRBJ2-4; 7 positions agree with TRBD1. The V and J ends lost 3 bases and 7 bases, in that order; junction bases with no gene match: 3. From germline, CDR1 is SGHTA and CDR2 FQGNSA. This CDR3 has 13 residues. The CDR3 region has the DNA TGTGCCAGCAGCTTCCAGGGGGACAACATTCAGTACTTC. Translation: CASSFQGDNIQYF.

The chain is built from TRBV15 and TRBJ2-5, with 9 positions matching TRBD2. The CDR3 is 16 residues long. Germline V lookup: CDR1 LNHNV, CDR2 YYDKDF (reference sequence). V gave up 1 base and J gave up 5 bases; unmatched junction bases: 8. CDR3 sequence (DNA): TGTGCCACCAGCAGAGGGGTTAGCGGGGGCGTGGAGACCCAGTACTTC. Its translation: CATSRGVSGGVETQYF. The variable domain in full, with the rest retrieved from reference TRBV15 and TRBJ2-5, is DAMVIQNPRYQVTQFGKPVTLSCSQTLNHNVMYWYQQKSSQAPKLLFHYYDKDFNNEADTPDNFQSRRPNTSFCFLDIRSPGLGDTAMYLCATSRGVSGGVETQYFGPGTRLLVL.